The rows below give T cell receptor beta chains drawn from one sample of a study of cytomegalovirus exposure and HLA in healthy donors. The data were produced by immunoSEQ multiplex PCR, yet TCRdb's version contains in-frame clones alone and is incomplete. In the table there are about 140,000 clones, nearly 80% of which are singletons. The sample was PBMCs. Receptors originate from a male donor in good health and CMV-seronegative. CDR3s include the opening cysteine and the closing phenylalanine or tryptophan. The order of the fields is clone size, D gene, V gene, J gene, CDR3 DNA, CDR3 protein. A D gene is named only where the DNA matches it firmly. Clone size, where shown, is once, few, many, or a class for clones that have expanded.

abundance: NA
d_gene: TRBD1
v_gene: TRBV18
j_gene: TRBJ2-3
CDR3nt: TGTGCCAGCTCACCAGCCTCAGGGGGTTTTGGTAGCACAGATACGCAGTATTTT
CDR3aa: CASSPASGGFGSTDTQYF

abundance: NA
d_gene: NA
v_gene: TRBV29-1
j_gene: TRBJ1-1
CDR3nt: TGCAGCGCCACCAGGTTCGTTTATGAAGCTTTCTTT
CDR3aa: CSATRFVYEAFF

abundance: NA
d_gene: NA
v_gene: TRBV2
j_gene: TRBJ1-6
CDR3nt: TGTGCCAGCAGTGGGCAGTTTTCTAATTCACCCCTCCACTTT
CDR3aa: CASSGQFSNSPLHF

abundance: once
d_gene: NA
v_gene: TRBV2
j_gene: TRBJ2-7
CDR3nt: TGTGCCAGCAGTGAGCAAAGCGGTGCTTACGAGCAGTACTTC
CDR3aa: CASSEQSGAYEQYF

abundance: few
d_gene: TRBD1
v_gene: TRBV9
j_gene: TRBJ2-7
CDR3nt: TGTGCCAGCAGCGTACGGACAGGGCGCGAGCAGTACTTC
CDR3aa: CASSVRTGREQYF

abundance: NA
d_gene: NA
v_gene: TRBV23-1
j_gene: TRBJ1-2
CDR3nt: TGCGCCAGCAGTCACCCGGACAGCTTTAACTATGGCTACACCTTC
CDR3aa: CASSHPDSFNYGYTF

abundance: NA
d_gene: NA
v_gene: TRBV27
j_gene: TRBJ2-2
CDR3nt: TGTGCCAGCAGCCACCCATGGAACAGACCGAACACCGGGGAGCTGTTTTTT
CDR3aa: CASSHPWNRPNTGELFF

abundance: few
d_gene: TRBD2
v_gene: TRBV6-4
j_gene: TRBJ2-1
CDR3nt: TGTGCCAGCAGTCGTCTAGCGGGGCTCACTGAGCAGTTCTTC
CDR3aa: CASSRLAGLTEQFF

abundance: NA
d_gene: NA
v_gene: TRBV5-1
j_gene: TRBJ2-7
CDR3nt: TGCGCCAGCAGCCCGGGACCCGGGGGAGGCGAGCAGTACTTC
CDR3aa: CASSPGPGGGEQYF

abundance: NA
d_gene: TRBD2
v_gene: TRBV5-6
j_gene: TRBJ2-1
CDR3nt: TGTGCCAGCAGCTTGGGCGGGGGTCCCTACAATGAGCAGTTCTTC
CDR3aa: CASSLGGGPYNEQFF

abundance: once
d_gene: TRBD1
v_gene: TRBV5-1
j_gene: TRBJ1-1
CDR3nt: TGCGCCAGCAGCGGACAGGAGAACACTGAAGCTTTCTTT
CDR3aa: CASSGQENTEAFF

abundance: NA
d_gene: TRBD1
v_gene: TRBV2
j_gene: TRBJ1-2
CDR3nt: TGTGCCAGCAGTGTGTCGGCAGGGGGGTATGGCTACACCTTC
CDR3aa: CASSVSAGGYGYTF

abundance: NA
d_gene: NA
v_gene: TRBV10-3
j_gene: TRBJ1-2
CDR3nt: TGTGCCATCAGCAAGCAGGGTGCTGGCTACACCTTC
CDR3aa: CAISKQGAGYTF

abundance: NA
d_gene: TRBD1
v_gene: TRBV7-8
j_gene: TRBJ1-5
CDR3nt: TGTGCCAGCAGCCCTAGGGACAGGGAAAGCAATCAGCCCCAGCATTTT
CDR3aa: CASSPRDRESNQPQHF

abundance: NA
d_gene: TRBD2
v_gene: TRBV9
j_gene: TRBJ2-3
CDR3nt: TGTGCCAGCAGCGTATCTTCAACTAGCGGGGGGGCGGGAGGCACAGATACGCAGTATTTT
CDR3aa: CASSVSSTSGGAGGTDTQYF

abundance: NA
d_gene: TRBD2
v_gene: TRBV18
j_gene: TRBJ2-1
CDR3nt: TGTGCCAGCTCACCAGGAGCGGGGGTCTACAATGAGCAGTTCTTC
CDR3aa: CASSPGAGVYNEQFF

abundance: NA
d_gene: NA
v_gene: TRBV7-9
j_gene: TRBJ1-4
CDR3nt: TGTGCCAGCAGCTCACAGGGCCTAGGTGAAAAACTGTTTTTT
CDR3aa: CASSSQGLGEKLFF

abundance: NA
d_gene: NA
v_gene: TRBV30
j_gene: TRBJ2-2
CDR3nt: TGTGCCTGGAGGAGGCGAACCGGGGAGCTGTTTTTT
CDR3aa: CAWRRRTGELFF

abundance: NA
d_gene: TRBD2
v_gene: TRBV7-8
j_gene: TRBJ2-2
CDR3nt: TGTGCCAGCAGTCCCCGGACTAGCGGCCTACTGCGACTCACCGGGGAGCTGTTTTTT
CDR3aa: CASSPRTSGLLRLTGELFF

abundance: once
d_gene: TRBD1
v_gene: TRBV28
j_gene: TRBJ2-7
CDR3nt: TGTGCCAGCAGTTCAGAGGGACAGGGCCTACGGGAGCAGTACTTC
CDR3aa: CASSSEGQGLREQYF

abundance: once
d_gene: TRBD1
v_gene: TRBV10-3
j_gene: TRBJ1-5
CDR3nt: TGTGCCATCGGCAGACAGGGGAATCAGCCCCAGCATTTT
CDR3aa: CAIGRQGNQPQHF

abundance: NA
d_gene: TRBD2
v_gene: TRBV7-2
j_gene: TRBJ2-3
CDR3nt: TGTGCCAGCAGCTTAGGGACTGCGGGGGGCACAGATACGCAGTATTTT
CDR3aa: CASSLGTAGGTDTQYF

abundance: NA
d_gene: TRBD1
v_gene: TRBV6-5
j_gene: TRBJ1-4
CDR3nt: TGTGCCAGCAGTGCTACCGGGACAGTGAATGAAAAACTGTTTTTT
CDR3aa: CASSATGTVNEKLFF

abundance: once
d_gene: TRBD1
v_gene: TRBV28
j_gene: TRBJ1-5
CDR3nt: TGTGCCAGCAGTATCCCGGACAGGTTGAATCAGCCCCAGCATTTT
CDR3aa: CASSIPDRLNQPQHF

abundance: NA
d_gene: TRBD2
v_gene: TRBV7-2
j_gene: TRBJ2-3
CDR3nt: TGTGCCAGCCGACTAGCGGCCTTCACAGATACGCAGTATTTT
CDR3aa: CASRLAAFTDTQYF

abundance: NA
d_gene: NA
v_gene: TRBV7-2
j_gene: TRBJ1-5
CDR3nt: TGTGCCAGCAGCTTAGAAGGAAGAGGGTCCCAGCCCCAGCATTTT
CDR3aa: CASSLEGRGSQPQHF

abundance: NA
d_gene: NA
v_gene: TRBV7-2
j_gene: TRBJ2-3
CDR3nt: TGTGCCAGCAGCTTAGCTAGAAGCGGAACAGATACGCAGTATTTT
CDR3aa: CASSLARSGTDTQYF

abundance: once
d_gene: NA
v_gene: TRBV5-1
j_gene: TRBJ1-4
CDR3nt: TGCGCCAGCAGCTTGGCGGCAGGGGTGTTGGGCGAAAAACTGTTTTTT
CDR3aa: CASSLAAGVLGEKLFF

abundance: NA
d_gene: NA
v_gene: TRBV27
j_gene: TRBJ1-4
CDR3nt: TGTGCCAGCAGCTGGGGGTCAGGGGCTGATGAAAAACTGTTTTTT
CDR3aa: CASSWGSGADEKLFF

abundance: NA
d_gene: NA
v_gene: TRBV27
j_gene: TRBJ2-7
CDR3nt: TGTGCCAGCAGTTCCTCTAACTACGAGCAGTACTTC
CDR3aa: CASSSSNYEQYF

abundance: NA
d_gene: NA
v_gene: TRBV7-2
j_gene: TRBJ1-1
CDR3nt: TGTGCCAGCAGCCTTCAGGGGAGTATGACTGAAGCTTTCTTT
CDR3aa: CASSLQGSMTEAFF

abundance: NA
d_gene: NA
v_gene: TRBV7-3
j_gene: TRBJ2-2
CDR3nt: TGTGCCAGCAGCTCCGCGGGGCAGGCCGGGGAGCTGTTTTTT
CDR3aa: CASSSAGQAGELFF

abundance: NA
d_gene: TRBD1
v_gene: TRBV30
j_gene: TRBJ1-2
CDR3nt: TGTGCCTGGAGGGGGACAGGGGGATATGGCTACACCTTC
CDR3aa: CAWRGTGGYGYTF

abundance: NA
d_gene: TRBD2
v_gene: TRBV7-8
j_gene: TRBJ2-5
CDR3nt: TGTGCCAGCAGCTTAGGACTAGCGGGGTTACAAGAGACCCAGTACTTC
CDR3aa: CASSLGLAGLQETQYF

abundance: NA
d_gene: NA
v_gene: TRBV21-1
j_gene: TRBJ2-7
CDR3nt: TGTGCCAGCAGCCCGACCGCGGGACAGAGCTACGAGCAGTACTTC
CDR3aa: CASSPTAGQSYEQYF

abundance: NA
d_gene: TRBD2
v_gene: TRBV5-5
j_gene: TRBJ2-2
CDR3nt: TGTGCCAGCACCCACCCCGGGGAGGGGAACACCGGGGAGCTGTTTTTT
CDR3aa: CASTHPGEGNTGELFF

abundance: NA
d_gene: NA
v_gene: TRBV28
j_gene: TRBJ1-2
CDR3nt: TGTGCCAGCAGTTTCCCGTCAGGACAGTCTTCGGGCTACACCTTC
CDR3aa: CASSFPSGQSSGYTF

abundance: NA
d_gene: NA
v_gene: TRBV9
j_gene: TRBJ2-5
CDR3nt: TGTGCCAGCAGCGAGTGGGGCGGGGAGGCGGGCGAGACCCAGTACTTC
CDR3aa: CASSEWGGEAGETQYF

abundance: NA
d_gene: TRBD1
v_gene: TRBV28
j_gene: TRBJ1-2
CDR3nt: TGTGCCAGCAGTTCATCGGGACAGGGGAGAACTAACTATGGCTACACCTTC
CDR3aa: CASSSSGQGRTNYGYTF

abundance: NA
d_gene: NA
v_gene: TRBV27
j_gene: TRBJ1-1
CDR3nt: TGTGCCAGCGGGGAGAGAAGGAAGGACACTGAAGCTTTCTTT
CDR3aa: CASGERRKDTEAFF

abundance: NA
d_gene: NA
v_gene: TRBV4-1
j_gene: TRBJ1-5
CDR3nt: TGCGCCAGCAGCCAAGTGAGGGGCGGGGGGCCCCAGCATTTT
CDR3aa: CASSQVRGGGPQHF

abundance: NA
d_gene: NA
v_gene: TRBV2
j_gene: TRBJ1-3
CDR3nt: TGTGCCAGCAGTGGGGGACTCTCTGGAAACACCATATATTTT
CDR3aa: CASSGGLSGNTIYF

abundance: NA
d_gene: NA
v_gene: TRBV5-6
j_gene: TRBJ1-4
CDR3nt: TGTGCCAGCAGCCCCCGGGGTGTCGGGAATGAAAAACTGTTTTTT
CDR3aa: CASSPRGVGNEKLFF

abundance: NA
d_gene: TRBD2
v_gene: TRBV9
j_gene: TRBJ2-3
CDR3nt: TGTGCCAGCAGCGTAGTGGGTAGCGGGTCTAGCACAGATACGCAGTATTTT
CDR3aa: CASSVVGSGSSTDTQYF

abundance: NA
d_gene: TRBD1
v_gene: TRBV4-3
j_gene: TRBJ2-7
CDR3nt: TGCGCCAGCAGCCAAGATTTTGGACAGGGGATGTACGAGCAGTACTTC
CDR3aa: CASSQDFGQGMYEQYF

abundance: NA
d_gene: TRBD2
v_gene: TRBV5-1
j_gene: TRBJ2-3
CDR3nt: TGCGCCAGCAGCTTGGGGGTACTAGCGGGAACCACAGATACGCAGTATTTT
CDR3aa: CASSLGVLAGTTDTQYF

abundance: NA
d_gene: TRBD2
v_gene: TRBV30
j_gene: TRBJ2-1
CDR3nt: TGTGCCTGGAGTGCTCTCGCGGGGGGCCGGGTTGAGCAGTTCTTC
CDR3aa: CAWSALAGGRVEQFF

abundance: NA
d_gene: TRBD2
v_gene: TRBV29-1
j_gene: TRBJ2-1
CDR3nt: TGCAGCGTTGGGGGAGAGCGGGGGTACAATGAGCAGTTCTTC
CDR3aa: CSVGGERGYNEQFF

abundance: NA
d_gene: NA
v_gene: TRBV6-1
j_gene: TRBJ2-5
CDR3nt: TGTGCCAGCATGCGAGAGACCCAGTACTTC
CDR3aa: CASMRETQYF

abundance: NA
d_gene: NA
v_gene: TRBV7-2
j_gene: TRBJ2-7
CDR3nt: TGTGCCAGCAGACTTTCAGGTGATCAGTTCCACGAGCAGTACTTC
CDR3aa: CASRLSGDQFHEQYF

abundance: NA
d_gene: NA
v_gene: TRBV28
j_gene: TRBJ2-6
CDR3nt: TGTGCCAGCAGCCCCCGTATCTCTGGGGCCAACGTCCTGACTTTC
CDR3aa: CASSPRISGANVLTF

abundance: NA
d_gene: NA
v_gene: TRBV7-9
j_gene: TRBJ2-7
CDR3nt: TGTGCCAGCAGCTACCCCCCAGCGTCGGTATACGAGCAGTACTTC
CDR3aa: CASSYPPASVYEQYF

abundance: NA
d_gene: NA
v_gene: TRBV7-3
j_gene: TRBJ2-5
CDR3nt: TGTGCCAGCAGCTCCAGGGCGGGGAAAGAGACCCAGTACTTC
CDR3aa: CASSSRAGKETQYF